Below are 16 T cell receptor beta chains sequenced from a single sample in a study of blood T cell repertoires in COVID-19. The assay was immunoSEQ multiplex PCR, and TCRdb's table has in-frame clones only and misses some. Seen here are approximately 36,000 clones, 85% to 90% observed once, and the top ten hold 20% to 30%. Sequenced: peripheral blood. Receptors originate from a man in his sixties with active or convalescent COVID-19.

J is TRBJ2-7 and V is TRBV28, with 12 positions matching TRBD2. Germline V gene lookup returns CDR1 MDHEN and CDR2 SYDVKM. After removal of 3 bases from V and 4 bases from J, the junction contained 7 bases not matched to a gene. This CDR3 region has 16 residues. This CDR3 reads CASSFGGLAGQYEQYF. The DNA for the CDR3 is TGTGCCAGCAGTTTTGGCGGACTAGCGGGACAGTACGAGCAGTACTTC.

The chain recombines TRBV19 with TRBJ2-7; 8 nucleotides match TRBD2. This CDR3 has 13 amino acids. V was clipped by 5 bases and J by 3 bases; unmatched bases: 3. CDR1 and CDR2 (germline): LNHDA, SQIVND (reference sequence). DNA of the CDR3: TGTGCCAGTAGTGGGCTAGCGGGCTACGAGCAGTACTTC. It is translated as CASSGLAGYEQYF.

The V call is TRBV24-1, the J call TRBJ2-1; 11 bases are shared with TRBD2. V lost 2 bases and J lost 9; bases outside the gene matches: 11. CDR1 KGHDR and CDR2 SFDVKD come from the germline V gene. The CDR3 length is 17 residues. In DNA form, the CDR3 reads TGTGCCACCAGTGATTCCCTTGCTAGCGGGGGGTTGGGTGAGCAGTTCTTC. This codes for CATSDSLASGGLGEQFF.

This clone was counted once. The chain links TRBV7-2 to TRBJ2-2; TRBD2 matches at 9 bases. V was clipped by 1 base and J by 6 bases; unmatched bases: 6. Germline V CDR1 and CDR2: SGHTA, FQGNSA. This CDR3 comprises 16 residues. CDR3 sequence (DNA): TGTGCCAGCAGCTTAGTTAGCGGGAGTGGGTCCGGGGAGCTGTTTTTT. The encoded protein is CASSLVSGSGSGELFF.

This chain joins TRBV7-2 and TRBJ2-2, with 8 nucleotides matching TRBD2. The CDR3 runs 16 residues. Germline V gives CDR1 SGHTA, CDR2 FQGNSA. Germline trimming cut 3 bases from V and 2 bases from J; bases unmatched to any gene: 5. The CDR3 region has the DNA TGTGCCAGCAGCTTCCGAGGACTAGCCAACACCGGGGAGCTGTTTTTT. This encodes CASSFRGLANTGELFF.

The rearrangement joins TRBV12-3 or TRBV12-4 to TRBJ1-1; possibly TRBD1 for D (5 bases). This CDR3 is 13 amino acids long. Trimming stripped 3 bases from V and 5 bases from J, with 10 bases between. This chain's CDR3 is CASSFQGGTEAFF. The CDR3 DNA reads as TGTGCCAGCAGTTTTCAGGGTGGGACTGAAGCTTTCTTT.

V is TRBV2 and J is TRBJ1-6; 10 bases map to TRBD1. The germline V gene has CDR1 SNHLY and CDR2 FYNNEI. The V and J ends lost 6 bases and 8 bases, in that order; junction bases with no gene match: 7. The CDR3 has 15 residues. The CDR3 DNA sequence: TGTGCCAGCAGAATCGGACAGGGGGAGTATTCACCCCTCCACTTT. It codes for CASRIGQGEYSPLHF.

The chain carries TRBV6-5 and TRBJ2-5; 8 positions agree with TRBD2. The germline gives CDR1 MNHEY, CDR2 SVGAGI. J gave up 4 bases and V 3 bases, and 7 bases lay outside the gene matches. This CDR3 is 15 amino acids long. CDR3 amino acids: CASSYGLREVETQYF. The CDR3 nucleotides read TGTGCCAGCAGTTATGGGTTGCGGGAGGTAGAGACCCAGTACTTC.

The chain employs TRBV7-8 and TRBJ2-4; 14 bases align to TRBD2. The CDR3 spans 20 residues. Germline CDR1 and CDR2: SGHVS and FQNEAQ. V was pared by 3 bases and J by 0 bases, with 10 bases of the junction left unmatched. The CDR3 DNA is TGTGCCAGCAGCTTGGGCAGGACTAGCGGGAGGCCGCTAGCCAAAAACATTCAGTACTTC. Translating gives CASSLGRTSGRPLAKNIQYF.

The rearrangement links TRBV28 to TRBJ2-3, with D possibly being TRBD2 (6 bases). V lost 5 bases and J 0 bases, leaving 12 bases between the germline ends. This CDR3 comprises 15 residues. The germline V gene has CDR1 MDHEN and CDR2 SYDVKM. The CDR3 loop is CASSGSGTSTDTQYF. CDR3 DNA sequence: TGTGCCAGCAGTGGTAGCGGAACTAGCACAGATACGCAGTATTTT.

This CDR3 reads CASSLERSPLHF. In DNA, the CDR3 is TGTGCCAGCAGCTTGGAGAGGTCACCCCTCCACTTT. V usage is TRBV13 and J usage is TRBJ1-6; the D is unclear. The V end was cut by 3 bases, the J end by 10 bases, with 7 bases between. The germline V gene has CDR1 PRHDT and CDR2 FYEKMQ (reference sequence). This CDR3 has 12 amino acids.

This clone was detected only once. The V and J genes are TRBV2 and TRBJ1-5; D gene unclear. In germline, CDR1 is SNHLY, CDR2 FYNNEI. This CDR3 is built from 16 residues. The V end was cut by 6 bases, the J end by 5 bases, with 20 bases between. The CDR3 sequence is CASSELVLGGYQPQHF. Here the CDR3 DNA reads TGTGCCAGCAGCGAATTGGTTCTCGGAGGCTATCAGCCCCAGCATTTT. Combining the CDR3 with reference TRBV2 and TRBJ1-5 gives the whole variable domain EPEVTQTPSHQVTQMGQEVILRCVPISNHLYFYWYRQILGQKVEFLVSFYNNEISEKSEIFDDQFSVERPDGSNFTLKIRSTKLEDSAMYFCASSELVLGGYQPQHFGDGTRLSIL.

The chain employs TRBV27 and TRBJ2-7; weak D call: TRBD2 (6 bases). There are 15 residues in the CDR3. Trimming left V 8 bases short and J 6 bases short, with 23 bases between. The germline CDR1 and CDR2 sequences are MNHEY and SMNVEV (reference sequence). CDR3 amino acids: CASAKRISGYSEQYF. Written as DNA, the CDR3 is TGTGCCAGCGCTAAGAGGATTAGCGGATATAGCGAGCAGTACTTC.

The CDR3 nucleotides are TGTGCCAGCAGCTTAACTAGCGGAACCAATGAGCAGTTCTTC. It yields the protein CASSLTSGTNEQFF. V and J are TRBV5-4 and TRBJ2-1; 8 bases are a match to TRBD2. V gave up 2 bases and J gave up 6 bases; unmatched junction bases: 4. The germline CDR1 and CDR2 sequences are SGHNT and YYREEE (reference sequence). The CDR3 runs to 14 residues. Combining the CDR3 with reference TRBV5-4 and TRBJ2-1 gives the whole variable domain ETGVTQSPTHLIKTRGQQVTLRCSSQSGHNTVSWYQQALGQGPQFIFQYYREEENGRGNFPPRFSGLQFPNYSSELNVNALELDDSALYLCASSLTSGTNEQFFGPGTRLTVL.

This chain connects TRBV7-9 to TRBJ2-1, with 8 bases fitting TRBD2. The ends lost 3 bases at V and 8 bases at J; junction bases unmatched: 9. From germline, CDR1 is SEHNR and CDR2 FQNEAQ (reference sequence). The CDR3 covers 15 residues. The CDR3 region is CASSFSSGRLYEQFF. The CDR3 DNA is TGTGCCAGCAGCTTTTCCAGCGGGAGACTTTATGAGCAGTTCTTC.

This chain connects TRBV18 to TRBJ2-7; 13 bases map to TRBD2. The CDR3 is 15 amino acids. V gave up 3 bases and J gave up 4 bases; unmatched junction bases: 3. CDR1 is KGHSH, CDR2 LQKENI, per germline. The CDR3 protein is CASSPGLAGMYEQYF. The CDR3 coding sequence is TGTGCCAGCTCACCGGGACTAGCGGGGATGTACGAGCAGTACTTC.